Following are 11 T cell receptor beta chains from one sample sequenced in a study of spatial heterogeneity in lung cancer. No cognate antigen is known for these TCRs. Study findings and constraints: Mutation counts in tumors were tracked by counts of expanded intratumoral alpha and beta TCRs.

Stated time point: sample taken at primary tumor resection. TCRdb redid the calling of the 5' RACE reads with MiXCR, one entry per CDR3 protein. The sample comprises under 1,500 distinct CDR3 sequences, 25% to 35% of which are singletons, and just over 20% rests with the top ten. The source material was lung tumor tissue, sampled at surgery. The receptors were gathered from a male donor with early-stage non-small cell lung cancer.

This clonotype has a single count. J is TRBJ2-3 and V is TRBV29-1, with D uncertain. The CDR3 consists of 13 residues. Between the trimmed V and J ends, which lost 4 bases and 3 bases, there was a span of 11 bases. In germline, CDR1 is SQVTM, CDR2 ANQGSEA. CDR3 in amino acids: CSVGSGSTDTQYF. For the CDR3, the DNA is TGCAGCGTTGGATCCGGATCTACAGATACGCAGTATTTT.

CDR3 bases: TGTGCCAGCAGCTTAGATCGGGGGCCGAATACGCAGTATTTT. It yields the protein CASSLDRGPNTQYF. The chain joins TRBV7-9 to TRBJ2-3, with D possibly being TRBD1 or TRBD2 (6 bases each). This CDR3 comprises 14 residues. With 1 base removed from V and 7 bases from J, the gap between germline ends came to 12 bases. Germline CDR1 SEHNR, CDR2 FQNEAQ (reference sequence).

By share, this clonotype counts as medium-sized (0.01 to 0.1%). An end of the junction differs from the germline gene, which may be a read error. The chain has TRBV7-8 and TRBJ1-1; D may be TRBD1 (5 bases). CDR1 is SGHVS and CDR2 is FQNEAQ in the germline V gene. CDR3 size: 13 residues. The CDR3 sequence is CASGLGVNTEAFF. DNA of the CDR3: TGTGCCAGCGGCTTAGGGGTGAACACTGAAGCTTTCTTT.

The chain combines TRBV7-8 with TRBJ2-3, with 9 bases lining up with TRBD2. This CDR3 comprises 13 residues. CDR1 and CDR2 (germline): SGHVS, FQNEAQ. Trimming took 5 bases from V and 8 from J; bases not matched to a gene: 5. Written as DNA, the CDR3 is TGTGCCAGCAGCCTTGGGACTAGCCCTACGCAGTATTTT. Its translation is CASSLGTSPTQYF.

This clonotype has a handful of counts. The rearrangement joins TRBV4-2 to TRBJ2-3; TRBD2 agrees at 9 bases. The CDR3 is 15 residues long. J gave up 4 bases and V 0 bases, and 2 bases lay outside the gene matches. The germline gives CDR1 LGHNA, CDR2 YNFKEQ. CDR3 in amino acids: CASSQEREGPDTQYF. The DNA for the CDR3 is TGTGCCAGCAGCCAAGAGCGGGAGGGACCAGATACGCAGTATTTT.

The V and J genes are TRBV12-3 or TRBV12-4 and TRBJ2-2; TRBD2 matches at 7 bases. The CDR3 has 19 amino acids. The junction had 25 bases not matched to a gene; V was cut back by 8 bases and J by 7 bases. CDR3: CASSDGHKLGGLASGELFF. The CDR3 bases are TGTGCCAGCTCTGACGGCCATAAGCTGGGAGGGTTAGCCAGCGGGGAGCTGTTTTTT.

This clonotype was observed a handful of times. V and J are TRBV5-1 and TRBJ1-6; 8 nucleotides match TRBD1. The V segment lost 3 bases and the J segment 7 bases; nucleotides outside the gene matches: 6. Germline assignment: CDR1 SGHRS and CDR2 YFSETQ. The CDR3 has 15 residues. CDR3 coding DNA: TGCGCCAGCAGCTCCGCGACAGGGGTGAATTCACCCCTCCACTTT. This translates into CASSSATGVNSPLHF.

The chain uses TRBV5-1 and TRBJ2-2; unclear D gene. Trimming stripped 0 bases from V and 5 bases from J, with 5 bases between. The CDR3 totals 13 residues. Germline CDR1 is SGHRS and CDR2 is YFSETQ. CDR3 coding DNA: TGCGCCAGCAGCTTGGTTCCTACCGGGGAGCTGTTTTTT. This sequence encodes CASSLVPTGELFF.

Relative to its sample, this clonotype is large. The V and J genes are TRBV7-3 and TRBJ2-6; 9 nucleotides agree with TRBD1. Germline V gives CDR1 SGHTA, CDR2 FQGTGA. Germline trimming cut 6 bases from V and 0 bases from J; bases unmatched to any gene: 9. The CDR3 loop spans 18 amino acids. CDR3 in DNA: TGTGCCAGCAGGCCAACAGGGGGCCCCCCCTCTGGGGCCAACGTCCTGACTTTC. Translation gives CASRPTGGPPSGANVLTF.

Only a few counts were recorded for this clonotype. The chain recombines TRBV5-6 with TRBJ2-1, with TRBD2 matching over 9 bases. Trimming removed 5 bases from V and 0 bases from J; junction bases left unmatched: 12. CDR3 length: 18 residues. Germline V gives CDR1 SGHDT, CDR2 YYEEEE. CDR3 loop: CASRPPGLAVSSYNEQFF. The CDR3 DNA follows: TGTGCCAGCAGACCACCGGGACTAGCAGTCAGCTCCTACAATGAGCAGTTCTTC.

This chain uses TRBV11-3 with TRBJ2-5; 14 nucleotides align to TRBD2. The CDR3 is 16 amino acids. J was trimmed by 4 bases and V by 5 bases; bases with no gene match: 6. Germline V gene sequence: CDR1 SGHNT, CDR2 YENEEA. This CDR3 is CASSPGLAGGTETQYF. DNA of the CDR3: TGTGCCAGCAGCCCCGGACTAGCGGGGGGCACAGAGACCCAGTACTTC.